This T cell receptor beta chain was sequenced in a study of vaccination and CD4 T cells after COVID-19. The wider study: The authors exposed cells to overlapping spike peptides derived from SARS-CoV-2, HCoV-NL63, HCoV-OC43 and HCoV-229E.

Study conclusions and caveats: Median SARS-CoV-2-reactive clonotype numbers rose nonsignificantly, about 21 to 38.

The CDR3 is made up of 13 amino acids. The ends lost 2 bases at V and 5 bases at J; junction bases unmatched: 2. CDR1 and CDR2 from the germline V gene are LGHNA and YNFKEQ. The sample's treatment: roughly nine-day PBMC culture with coronavirus spike peptide pools or control peptides (ViraFEST assay). In the ViraFEST assay, peptide-pool expansion preceded TCR sequencing of expanded clonotypes. In regard to this clonotype: The target antigen is unknown.

An Oncomine TCR Beta short-read assay was used to sequence the DNA from cultured CD4+ T cells. Once CD4+ T cells had been cultured, genomic DNA was extracted from them. TCRdb reprocessed the PCR reads via MiXCR and lists one record per CDR3 protein. The table lists approximately 23,000 distinct CDR3 sequences, over 25% of them singletons. The sequencing sample was made of cultured CD4+ T cells from blood. The rearrangement uses TRBV4-2 and TRBJ1-1, with 7 bases fitting TRBD1. This TCR derives from a human donor with COVID-19. The CDR3 region has the DNA TGTGCCAGCAGCCAAAGGGGGCCGACTGAAGCTTTCTTT. This codes for CASSQRGPTEAFF.